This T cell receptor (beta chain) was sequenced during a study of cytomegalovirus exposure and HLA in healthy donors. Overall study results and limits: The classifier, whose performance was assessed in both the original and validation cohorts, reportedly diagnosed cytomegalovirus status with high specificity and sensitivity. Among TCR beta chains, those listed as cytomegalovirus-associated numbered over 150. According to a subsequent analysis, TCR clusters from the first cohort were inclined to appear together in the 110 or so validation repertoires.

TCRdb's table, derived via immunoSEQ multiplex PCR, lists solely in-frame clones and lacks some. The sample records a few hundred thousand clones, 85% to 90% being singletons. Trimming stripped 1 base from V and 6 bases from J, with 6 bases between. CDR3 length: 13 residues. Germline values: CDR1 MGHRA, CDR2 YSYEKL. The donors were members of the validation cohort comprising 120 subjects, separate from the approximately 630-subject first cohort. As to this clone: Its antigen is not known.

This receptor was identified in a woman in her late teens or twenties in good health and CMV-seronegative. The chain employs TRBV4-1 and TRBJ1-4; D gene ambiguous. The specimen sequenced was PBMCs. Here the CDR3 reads CASSQVGDEKLFF. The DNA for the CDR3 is TGCGCCAGCAGCCAAGTCGGGGATGAAAAACTGTTTTTT.